This T cell receptor (beta chain) was recovered during a study of control samples from healthy donors and cancer patients. TCRdb's copy holds only in-frame clones and misses some; the assay was immunoSEQ multiplex PCR. The sample has roughly 200,000 clones, and its top ten clones hold 2.2%. The clonotype was recovered from a woman aged 25 to 45 in good health. Sequencing used blood.

CDR3 residues: CASSSGPYGYTF. The CDR3 region has the DNA TGTGCCAGCAGTTCGGGGCCCTATGGCTACACCTTC. The chain uses TRBV12-3 or TRBV12-4 and TRBJ1-2, with D perhaps TRBD1 (5 bases). The V gene lost 4 bases and the J gene lost 4 bases, with 7 bases spanning the gap. CDR3 size: 12 residues.